This T cell receptor (beta chain) was sequenced during a study of shared clonotypes between healthy human individuals. As for the study in general: CD4 naive and CD4 memory each took three plates per donor, while CD8 naive took two and CD8 memory one.

The CDR3 runs to 13 residues. V was trimmed by 7 bases and J by 5 bases, leaving 14 bases between them. CDR1 is SNHLY, CDR2 FYNNEI, per germline. Of note for this clone: Its antigen is undetermined.

Investigators spread the genomic DNA of each subset evenly over several immunoSEQ plates. Sequenced by immunoSEQ multiplex PCR; TCRdb stores in-frame clones only, minus some. The sample comprises some 1 million clones, under 80% of which are singletons, and nearly 1.5% rests with the top ten. Findings and limits, study-wide: What naive subsets generally showed was a larger estimated richness than memory subsets showed.

The sequenced sample was memory CD4+ T cells sorted from blood. Subset denoted: CD45RA-negative fraction. The source of this sequence is a man younger than 30 in good health. The chain recombines TRBV2 with TRBJ2-5; D possibly corresponds to TRBD1 (6 bases). Here the CDR3 reads CASMRQEKETQYF. The CDR3 bases are TGTGCCAGCATGAGACAGGAGAAGGAGACCCAGTACTTC.